A single T cell receptor (beta chain) is shown here with its context. The data are from a study of blood T cell repertoires in COVID-19. Across the whole study: T cells, B-cell-depleted T cells, or PBMCs supplied cDNA or gDNA.

Assay used: immunoSEQ multiplex PCR; TCRdb lists only in-frame clones, some missing. The sample shows 55,000 to 60,000 clones, approximately 80% of them seen only once. The CDR3 sequence is 16 residues long. V shed 3 bases and J 5 bases; nucleotides not matched to a gene: 8. The germline V gene encodes CDR1 SGDLS and CDR2 YYNGEE. This chain uses TRBV9 with TRBJ2-5, with 12 positions matching TRBD2. What was sequenced was peripheral blood. The TCR originated in a man between 50 and 59 years old with active or convalescent COVID-19. CDR3 in amino acids: CASSARLAGDSETQYF. The CDR3 DNA reads as TGTGCCAGCAGCGCCAGACTAGCGGGAGATTCGGAGACCCAGTACTTC.